This is a list of T cell receptor beta chains from one sample in a study of T cell responses to AZD1222 COVID-19 vaccine. The table came from immunoSEQ multiplex PCR; TCRdb's copy has only in-frame clones and leaves some out. The table records 45,000 to 55,000 clones, around four fifths of them present only once. The source was peripheral blood, collected on day 0 of MenACWY control vaccination. Every receptor here comes from an adult in good health. CDR3s include the opening cysteine and the closing phenylalanine or tryptophan. A D gene is named only where the DNA matches it firmly. Clone size appears in some rows only: once, few, many, or a class for an expanded clone.

v_call	clone_size	j_call	d_call	cdr3_aa	cdr3_nt
TRBV28	.	TRBJ2-5	.	CASSYVWGQDETQYF	TGTGCCAGCAGTTACGTTTGGGGTCAGGACGAGACCCAGTACTTC
TRBV5-1	.	TRBJ2-2	TRBD2	CASSLAGPNTGELFF	TGCGCCAGCAGTCTAGCGGGGCCGAACACCGGGGAGCTGTTTTTT
TRBV9	once	TRBJ2-3	.	CASSVAGYTDTQYF	TGTGCCAGCAGCGTAGCAGGGTACACAGATACGCAGTATTTT
TRBV7-2	.	TRBJ1-1	TRBD1	CASSPRQGASFF	TGTGCCAGCAGCCCGCGACAGGGGGCGTCTTTCTTT
TRBV24-1	.	TRBJ1-3	.	CATSDSGRGRDTIYF	TGTGCCACCAGTGATTCGGGCCGGGGTAGAGACACCATATATTTT
TRBV6-5	few	TRBJ1-3	.	CASSYRAGSGNTIYF	TGTGCCAGCAGTTACAGGGCGGGCTCTGGAAACACCATATATTTT
TRBV2	.	TRBJ2-7	TRBD2	CASSTSGLYEQYF	TGTGCCAGCAGTACTAGCGGACTCTACGAGCAGTACTTC
TRBV5-1	.	TRBJ1-6	TRBD1	CASSLGTGGNSPLHF	TGCGCCAGCAGCTTGGGGACAGGGGGAAATTCACCCCTCCACTTT
TRBV10-2	few	TRBJ2-4	.	CASRGNSRGSNIQYF	TGCGCCAGCCGTGGGAACAGCCGAGGTTCGAACATTCAGTACTTC
TRBV13	.	TRBJ2-5	TRBD2	CASSMLAGGRETQYF	TGTGCCAGCAGCATGCTAGCGGGGGGGCGAGAGACCCAGTACTTC
TRBV10-1	.	TRBJ1-2	.	CASRSRTDNYGYTF	TGCGCCAGCAGGAGCCGGACAGACAACTATGGCTACACCTTC
TRBV11-2	.	TRBJ1-1	.	CASIRRGGSDTEAFF	TGTGCCAGCATCCGAAGGGGAGGTTCTGACACTGAAGCTTTCTTT
TRBV6-4	.	TRBJ1-5	TRBD1	CASSAEPQGAGNQPQHF	TGTGCCAGCAGTGCCGAACCCCAGGGGGCCGGCAATCAGCCCCAGCATTTT
TRBV15	.	TRBJ1-5	.	CATSPTGSGNQPQHF	TGTGCCACCAGCCCCACGGGGTCGGGCAATCAGCCCCAGCATTTT
TRBV6-5	.	TRBJ2-1	.	CASRNVQLLGNEQFF	TGTGCCAGCAGAAACGTACAGTTGCTCGGCAATGAGCAGTTCTTC
TRBV5-4	.	TRBJ1-1	.	CASSSLFGQNTEAFF	TGTGCCAGCAGCTCTTTATTTGGACAGAACACTGAAGCTTTCTTT
TRBV30	.	TRBJ1-1	.	CACRHQYTEAFF	TGTGCCTGTAGACACCAATACACTGAAGCTTTCTTT
TRBV9	.	TRBJ2-1	.	CASSVAWGPHNEQFF	TGTGCCAGCAGCGTAGCTTGGGGACCCCACAATGAGCAGTTCTTC
TRBV7-2	.	TRBJ1-1	TRBD1	CASSSQGYTEAFF	TGTGCCAGCAGCTCACAGGGGTACACTGAAGCTTTCTTT
TRBV19	.	TRBJ1-5	.	CASSIGLHNQPQHF	TGTGCCAGTAGTATAGGGCTCCACAATCAGCCCCAGCATTTT
TRBV5-1	.	TRBJ1-2	TRBD1	CASRRSSGGDGYGYTF	TGCGCCAGCAGACGGAGTTCAGGGGGCGACGGCTATGGCTACACCTTC
TRBV4-2	.	TRBJ2-3	TRBD2	CASSQTSGGATDTQYF	TGTGCCAGCAGCCAGACTAGCGGGGGGGCCACAGATACGCAGTATTTT
TRBV10-1	.	TRBJ1-1	.	CASSESTSGGTEAFF	TGCGCCAGCAGTGAGTCGACCAGCGGGGGTACTGAAGCTTTCTTT
TRBV6-5	.	TRBJ2-1	.	CASAFGGRPYNEQFF	TGTGCCAGCGCGTTCGGCGGGCGACCCTACAATGAGCAGTTCTTC
TRBV24-1	.	TRBJ2-3	.	CATSDFGLADTQYF	TGTGCCACCAGTGATTTTGGGCTAGCAGATACGCAGTATTTT
TRBV7-2	.	TRBJ2-1	TRBD2	CASSLASGNYNEQFF	TGTGCCAGCAGCTTAGCTAGCGGGAACTACAATGAGCAGTTCTTC
TRBV18	.	TRBJ2-4	.	CASSPDQGAKNIQYF	TGTGCCAGCTCACCAGATCAAGGAGCCAAAAACATTCAGTACTTC
TRBV5-5	.	TRBJ1-3	.	CASSLTTSSGNTIYF	TGTGCCAGCAGCTTAACGACAAGCTCTGGAAACACCATATATTTT
TRBV15	many	TRBJ1-2	.	CATSRSSYGYTF	TGTGCCACCAGCCGATCCTCATATGGCTACACCTTC
TRBV4-1	.	TRBJ2-1	.	CASSQEVGYNEQFF	TGCGCCAGCAGCCAAGAGGTGGGGTACAATGAGCAGTTCTTC
TRBV25-1	.	TRBJ1-2	.	CASSEYRGRASGYTF	TGTGCCAGCAGTGAATATAGAGGCAGGGCTAGTGGCTACACCTTC
TRBV6-5	.	TRBJ2-1	.	CASSWTTDNEQFF	TGTGCCAGCAGCTGGACAACTGACAATGAGCAGTTCTTC
TRBV29-1	.	TRBJ1-1	.	CSVSGVTEAFF	TGCAGCGTTAGTGGGGTAACTGAAGCTTTCTTT
TRBV28	.	TRBJ1-5	TRBD1	CASSGEGAGQQPQHF	TGTGCCAGCAGTGGGGAAGGGGCGGGACAGCAGCCCCAGCATTTT
TRBV7-2	.	TRBJ2-5	.	CASSLTDSLSWAQYF	TGTGCCAGCAGCCTCACGGACTCTTTAAGTTGGGCCCAGTACTTC
TRBV9	.	TRBJ1-2	TRBD1	CASSSGQGTGYTF	TGTGCCAGTTCCTCGGGACAGGGTACCGGCTACACCTTC
TRBV4-2	.	TRBJ2-7	TRBD1	CASSQGSGDSSYEQYF	TGTGCCAGCAGCCAAGGGAGTGGGGACAGCTCCTACGAGCAGTACTTC
TRBV29-1	.	TRBJ2-1	.	CSAWGESYNEQFF	TGCAGCGCCTGGGGGGAAAGCTACAATGAGCAGTTCTTC
TRBV14	.	TRBJ1-1	TRBD1	CASSQRGQGTLTEAFF	TGTGCCAGCAGCCAACGGGGACAGGGGACACTAACTGAAGCTTTCTTT
TRBV9	once	TRBJ2-5	.	CASSADLGVQETQYF	TGTGCCAGCAGCGCCGACCTCGGGGTCCAAGAGACCCAGTACTTC
TRBV25-1	.	TRBJ1-5	.	CASSDGAFGLNQPQHF	TGTGCCAGCAGTGATGGGGCCTTTGGATTGAATCAGCCCCAGCATTTT